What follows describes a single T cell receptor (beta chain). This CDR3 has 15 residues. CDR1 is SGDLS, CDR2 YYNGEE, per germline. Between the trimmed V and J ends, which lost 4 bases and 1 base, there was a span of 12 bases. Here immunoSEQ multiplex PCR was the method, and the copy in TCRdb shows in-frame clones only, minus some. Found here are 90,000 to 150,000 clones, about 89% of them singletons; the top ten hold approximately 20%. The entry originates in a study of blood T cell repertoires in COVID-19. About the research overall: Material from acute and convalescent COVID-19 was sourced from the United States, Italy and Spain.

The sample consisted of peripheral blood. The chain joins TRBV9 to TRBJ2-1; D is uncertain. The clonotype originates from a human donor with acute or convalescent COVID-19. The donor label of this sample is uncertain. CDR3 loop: CASSPFLFSYNEQFF. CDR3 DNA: TGTGCCAGCAGCCCATTCCTATTTTCCTACAATGAGCAGTTCTTC.